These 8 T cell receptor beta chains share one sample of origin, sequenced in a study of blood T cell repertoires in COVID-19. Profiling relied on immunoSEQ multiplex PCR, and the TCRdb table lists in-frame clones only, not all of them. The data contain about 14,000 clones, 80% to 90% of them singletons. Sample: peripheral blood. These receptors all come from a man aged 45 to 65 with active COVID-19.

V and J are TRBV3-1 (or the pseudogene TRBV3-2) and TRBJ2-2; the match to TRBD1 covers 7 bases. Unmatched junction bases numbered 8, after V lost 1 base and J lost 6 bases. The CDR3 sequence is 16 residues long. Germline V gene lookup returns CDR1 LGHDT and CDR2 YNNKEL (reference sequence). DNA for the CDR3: TGTGCCAGCAGCCAAGTCCGCGACAGGGTATCCGGGGAGCTGTTTTTT. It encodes CASSQVRDRVSGELFF.

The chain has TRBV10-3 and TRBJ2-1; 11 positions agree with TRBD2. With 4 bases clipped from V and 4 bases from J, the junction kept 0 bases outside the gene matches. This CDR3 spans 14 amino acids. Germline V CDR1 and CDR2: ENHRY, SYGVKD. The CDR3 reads CAISASGRYNEQFF. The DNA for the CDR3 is TGTGCCATCAGTGCTAGCGGGAGGTACAATGAGCAGTTCTTC.

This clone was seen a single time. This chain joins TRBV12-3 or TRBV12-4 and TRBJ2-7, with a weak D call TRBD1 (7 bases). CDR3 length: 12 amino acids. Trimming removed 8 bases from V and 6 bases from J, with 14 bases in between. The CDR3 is CASGRGQLEQYF. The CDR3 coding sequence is TGTGCCAGCGGGCGGGGACAGCTCGAGCAGTACTTC.

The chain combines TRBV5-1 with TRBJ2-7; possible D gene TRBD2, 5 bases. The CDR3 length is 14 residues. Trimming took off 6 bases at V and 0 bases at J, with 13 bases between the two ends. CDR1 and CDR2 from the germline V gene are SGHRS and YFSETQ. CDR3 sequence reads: CASTRIGSSYEQYF. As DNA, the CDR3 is TGCGCCAGCACCCGTATAGGGAGCTCCTACGAGCAGTACTTC.

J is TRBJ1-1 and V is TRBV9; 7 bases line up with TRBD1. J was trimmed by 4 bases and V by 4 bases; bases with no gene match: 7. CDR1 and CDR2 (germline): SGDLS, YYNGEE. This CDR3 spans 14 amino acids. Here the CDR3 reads CASSRDSWSTEAFF. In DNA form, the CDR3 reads TGTGCCAGCAGCCGGGACAGCTGGAGCACTGAAGCTTTCTTT.

The CDR3 nucleotides read TGTGCCAGCAGAGATCGGACAGCTAACTATGGCTACACCTTC. It yields the protein CASRDRTANYGYTF. The V gene is TRBV5-6, the J gene TRBJ1-2; D may be TRBD1 (6 bases). The CDR3 extends over 14 amino acids. V was trimmed by 5 bases and J by 0 bases, leaving 11 bases between them. CDR1 is SGHDT, CDR2 YYEEEE, per germline.

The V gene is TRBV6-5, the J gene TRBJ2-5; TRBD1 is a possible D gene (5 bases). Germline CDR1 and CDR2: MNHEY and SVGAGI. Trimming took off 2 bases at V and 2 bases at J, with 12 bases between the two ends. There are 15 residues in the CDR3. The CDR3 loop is CASSYGAPGQETQYF. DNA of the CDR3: TGTGCCAGCAGTTACGGGGCGCCAGGGCAAGAGACCCAGTACTTC.

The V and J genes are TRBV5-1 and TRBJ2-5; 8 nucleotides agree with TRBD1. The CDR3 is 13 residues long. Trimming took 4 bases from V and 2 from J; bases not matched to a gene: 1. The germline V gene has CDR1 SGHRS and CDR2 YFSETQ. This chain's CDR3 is CASSGTGQETQYF. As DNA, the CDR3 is TGCGCCAGCAGCGGGACAGGACAAGAGACCCAGTACTTC.